Listed here are 12 T cell receptor beta chains from one sample, sequenced in a study of immune characterization of retroperitoneal liposarcoma. TCRdb recomputed calls from the PCR reads with MiXCR, one row per CDR3 protein. The sample consists of about 12,000 distinct CDR3 sequences, roughly a quarter of them appearing once. Input material: tumor tissue. The receptors were gathered from a female donor with retroperitoneal liposarcoma.

This clonotype has at least ten counts. This chain uses TRBV11-3 with TRBJ2-5; 9 bases map to TRBD2. CDR1 SGHNT and CDR2 YENEEA come from the germline V gene. The J segment lost 4 bases and the V segment lost 1 base, leaving 7 bases of the junction unmatched. The CDR3 spans 16 residues. CDR3 nucleotides: TGTGCCAGCAGCTTAGTTGTGCGGGAGGGCCGAGAGACCCAGTACTTC. It is translated as CASSLVVREGRETQYF.

Within the sample, this clonotype is medium-sized. The V and J genes are TRBV12-3 or TRBV12-4 and TRBJ2-1; TRBD1 matches at 11 bases. The CDR3 has 16 residues. The trim removed 0 bases at V and 3 bases at J, leaving 1 base unmatched. The CDR3 sequence is CASSLAGTGGYNEQFF. The CDR3 DNA reads TGTGCCAGCAGTTTAGCCGGGACAGGGGGCTACAATGAGCAGTTCTTC.

In this sample, this clonotype turned up a few times. DNA of the CDR3: TGTGCCAGCAGTTTCCCGACAGGGAACACTGAAGCTTTCTTT. It yields the protein CASSFPTGNTEAFF. The rearrangement joins TRBV12-3 or TRBV12-4 to TRBJ1-1, with D possibly matching TRBD1 (6 bases). V was pared by 3 bases and J by 1 base, with 9 bases between. This CDR3 region has 14 residues.

The chain has TRBV7-2 and TRBJ2-1; 10 bases agree with TRBD2. The CDR3 runs to 17 residues. Germline CDR1 reads SGHTA; CDR2 reads FQGNSA. Losses at the gene ends were 1 base for V and 13 bases for J; bases not matched to a gene: 16. As DNA, the CDR3 is TGTGCCAGCAGCTTAGGGGGTAGCGGGGGGAGGGGAGGGACCCAGTTCTTC. Its translation: CASSLGGSGGRGGTQFF. The full variable domain, completed using reference TRBV7-2 and TRBJ2-1, is GAGVSQSPSNKVTEKGKDVELRCDPISGHTALYWYRQSLGQGLEFLIYFQGNSAPDKSGLPSDRFSAERTGGSVSTLTIQRTQQEDSAVYLCASSLGGSGGRGGTQFFGPGTRLTVL.

The rearrangement uses TRBV6-1 and TRBJ2-2; D may match TRBD1 or TRBD2 (5 bases each). With 9 bases removed from V and 1 base from J, the gap between germline ends came to 12 bases. The CDR3 spans 14 residues. Germline-derived CDR1 and CDR2 are MNHNS and SASEGT. The CDR3: CASRGVQNTGELFF. CDR3 DNA sequence: TGTGCCAGTAGAGGGGTTCAGAACACCGGGGAGCTGTTTTTT.

The chain's CDR3 is CASSAQYSPLHF. Here the CDR3 DNA reads TGCGCCAGCAGTGCACAATATTCACCCCTCCACTTT. V gene TRBV10-2 combines with J gene TRBJ1-6; D remains unclear. Trimming cost V 4 bases and J 8 bases, with 6 bases left between them. The CDR3 contains 12 residues. Germline CDR1 WSHSY, CDR2 SAAADI.

There are many counts of this clonotype. The rearrangement uses TRBV7-8 and TRBJ2-1; TRBD2 matches at 8 bases. J lost 2 bases, V lost 5 bases, and 8 bases had no gene match. The CDR3 covers 16 residues. CDR1 and CDR2 from the germline V gene are SGHVS and FQNEAQ. CDR3 DNA: TGTGCCAGCAGCGTCGCTAGCGGGTTGGCCTACAATGAGCAGTTCTTC. Encoded protein: CASSVASGLAYNEQFF.

This clonotype has a count of ten or more. The chain recombines TRBV12-3 or TRBV12-4 with TRBJ2-1, with D maybe TRBD1 (9 bases). This CDR3 has 14 residues. V was trimmed by 11 bases and J by 10 bases, leaving 24 bases between them. For the CDR3, the DNA is TGTGCCGGACACAGGGGGCGGGGGGCGTACGAGCAGTTCTTC. It codes for CAGHRGRGAYEQFF.

The chain joins TRBV4-2 to TRBJ1-2; D not certain. Per the germline V gene, CDR1 is LGHNA and CDR2 is YNFKEQ. The V and J ends lost 0 bases and 1 base respectively, with 9 bases between them. The CDR3 covers 15 residues. Here the CDR3 DNA reads TGTGCCAGCAGCCAAGATCCCTCGTTTAACTATGGCTACACCTTC. It codes for CASSQDPSFNYGYTF.

This clonotype has ten or more counts. V is TRBV11-3 and J is TRBJ2-1; 11 bases line up with TRBD2. CDR3 length equals 16 residues. Trimming cost V 5 bases and J 5 bases; bases outside gene matches: 8. CDR1 is SGHNT, CDR2 YENEEA, per germline. CDR3 residues: CASSRYSGRADNEQFF. The CDR3 DNA reads TGTGCCAGCAGCCGTTATAGCGGGAGGGCGGACAATGAGCAGTTCTTC.

This clonotype was counted only a few times. Its ends do not fully match the called genes, so a read error is possible. DNA for the CDR3: TGTGCCAGCAGCGCCCGAACGGCTGGCTACGAGCAGTACTTT. It is translated as CASSARTAGYEQYF. The V call is TRBV7-2, the J call TRBJ2-3; D unclear. Per germline, CDR1 SGHTA and CDR2 FQGNSA. The length of the CDR3 is 14 residues. Variable domain in full (rest from reference TRBV7-2 and TRBJ2-3): GAGVSQSPSNKVTEKGKDVELRCDPISGHTALYWYRQSLGQGLEFLIYFQGNSAPDKSGLPSDRFSAERTGGSVSTLTIQRTQQEDSAVYLCASSARTAGYEQYFGPGTRLTVL.

This clonotype is medium-sized within its sample. V gene TRBV6-1 combines with J gene TRBJ2-1; 9 bases align to TRBD2. The CDR3 totals 17 residues. Looked up from germline, CDR1 is MNHNS and CDR2 is SASEGT. V lost 1 base, J lost 5 bases, and 9 bases stayed unmatched. CDR3 protein: CASSEEYLAGFNNEQFF. Here the CDR3 DNA reads TGTGCCAGCAGTGAAGAGTACCTAGCGGGATTTAACAATGAGCAGTTCTTC.